The 28 T cell receptor beta chains presented below share a single source sample, sequenced in a study of beta chain features in type 1 diabetes. Study results and caveats: TCRB CDR3s from Type 1 diabetes patients were moderately but significantly shorter in all four CD4+ subsets.

Reverse transcription of all isolated RNA meant that expressed TCRB transcripts were sequenced. Profiled with immunoSEQ multiplex PCR; TCRdb holds only in-frame clones, not every one. The sample consists of around 250,000 clones, over 20% of them appearing once. Their target antigens are unknown. Sequencing used naive CD4+ T cells from blood. The source is a woman aged 40 to 50 with type 1 diabetes.

Of note for this clone: Lacking the conserved final phenylalanine or tryptophan, this CDR3 likely reflects a read error. The limits of the CDR3 on the DNA are not certain, so only TCRdb's listed CDR3 is given. V and J are TRBV5-6 and TRBJ1-1; the table's D call of TRBD1 was not tested on the DNA. The germline V gene has CDR1 SGHDT and CDR2 YYEEEE. The CDR3 adds up to 12 amino acids, both ends counted. The CDR3 protein is CASSLGQTETLK.

This chain uses TRBV9 with TRBJ2-3; the D gene is possibly TRBD1 (6 bases). Per the germline V gene, CDR1 is SGDLS and CDR2 is YYNGEE. The CDR3 sequence is 15 residues long. Trimming stripped 4 bases from V and 1 base from J, with 13 bases between. The CDR3 loop is CASSPRTDRTDTQYF. As DNA, the CDR3 is TGTGCCAGCAGCCCCCGGACAGACCGCACAGATACGCAGTATTTT.

This sequence joins TRBV28 and TRBJ1-1; D gene uncertain. V lost 5 bases to trimming and J lost 0 bases, with 10 bases between them. The CDR3 is 14 residues long. Looked up from germline, CDR1 is MDHEN and CDR2 is SYDVKM. The CDR3 is CASSPVALNTEAFF. The CDR3 DNA reads as TGTGCCAGCAGTCCGGTCGCTCTGAACACTGAAGCTTTCTTT.

V gene TRBV18 combines with J gene TRBJ2-3, with D maybe TRBD2 (7 bases). The CDR3 is 16 amino acids. V was clipped by 3 bases and J by 5 bases, with 18 bases between them. Germline CDR1 is KGHSH and CDR2 is LQKENI. The CDR3: CASSPILAGAKDTQYF. CDR3 coding DNA: TGTGCCAGCTCACCGATTTTGGCGGGGGCAAAAGATACGCAGTATTTT. The full variable domain, with the rest looked up from reference TRBV18 and TRBJ2-3, is NAGVMQNPRHLVRRRGQEARLRCSPMKGHSHVYWYRQLPEEGLKFMVYLQKENIIDESGMPKERFSAEFPKEGPSILRIQQVVRGDSAAYFCASSPILAGAKDTQYFGPGTRLTVL.

V gene TRBV30 combines with J gene TRBJ2-2, with 9 bases that match TRBD1. Germline V lookup: CDR1 GTSNPN, CDR2 SVGIG (reference sequence). Trimming took 5 bases from V and 1 from J; bases not matched to a gene: 5. The CDR3 covers 15 residues. CDR3 sequence: CAWSPGQGNTGELFF. For the CDR3, the DNA is TGTGCCTGGTCCCCGGGACAGGGGAACACCGGGGAGCTGTTTTTT.

The chain joins TRBV7-2 to TRBJ1-2, with D unclear. The CDR3 sequence is 13 residues long. Germline values: CDR1 SGHTA, CDR2 FQGNSA. Trimming took 5 bases from V and 4 from J, leaving 11 bases between them. CDR3 sequence reads: CASSPETLYGYTF. Here the CDR3 DNA reads TGTGCCAGCAGCCCAGAAACCCTCTATGGCTACACCTTC.

This chain joins TRBV18 and TRBJ2-1; D is uncertain. The germline gives CDR1 KGHSH, CDR2 LQKENI. The CDR3 spans 13 residues. V dropped 2 bases and J dropped 6 bases, with 8 bases sitting between them. The CDR3 is CASSPGLSNEQFF. The CDR3 region has the DNA TGTGCCAGCTCACCAGGGCTATCCAATGAGCAGTTCTTC.

This clone turned up a few times. The rearrangement links TRBV19 to TRBJ2-1; D possibly corresponds to TRBD2 (5 bases). The ends were cut back, 4 bases at V and 4 bases at J, with 11 bases in the middle. This CDR3 has 14 amino acids. Looked up from germline, CDR1 is LNHDA and CDR2 is SQIVND (reference sequence). The CDR3 DNA reads as TGTGCCAGTAGTAAACTAGATGAGTACAATGAGCAGTTCTTC. It encodes CASSKLDEYNEQFF.

The chain joins TRBV7-2 to TRBJ2-7; D call uncertain. V gave up 5 bases and J gave up 0 bases, with 11 bases separating them. This CDR3 contains 14 residues. CDR1 is SGHTA and CDR2 is FQGNSA in the germline V gene. This CDR3 is CASSARRSSYEQYF. CDR3 nucleotides: TGTGCCAGCAGCGCGCGAAGAAGCTCCTACGAGCAGTACTTC.

Comments on this clone: This specimen includes other DNA sequences encoding the same CDR3. The J gene is TRBJ1-5, the V gene TRBV29-1, with 7 bases fitting TRBD1. V shed 1 base and J 6 bases; nucleotides not matched to a gene: 3. CDR3 length equals 13 residues. Looked up from germline, CDR1 is SQVTM and CDR2 is ANQGSEA. This chain's CDR3 is CSVEGGGGQPQHF. The DNA of the CDR3 is TGCAGCGTTGAAGGAGGGGGCGGTCAGCCCCAGCATTTT.

This clone was counted between two and nine times. The CDR3 loop reads CSVEDDRGHYGYTF. Written as DNA, the CDR3 is TGCAGCGTTGAAGACGACAGGGGTCACTATGGCTACACCTTC. The gene calls are TRBV29-1 and TRBJ1-2, with 8 bases matching TRBD1. J lost 3 bases, V lost 0 bases, and 3 bases had no gene match. The CDR3 extends over 14 amino acids. Per the germline V gene, CDR1 is SQVTM and CDR2 is ANQGSEA.

In its sample, this clone was seen a few times. The chain joins TRBV4-3 to TRBJ2-1; a weak D match, TRBD2 (7 bases). Germline lookup yields CDR1 LGHNA and CDR2 YSLEER. V lost 4 bases and J lost 1, with 11 bases in between. This CDR3 comprises 15 residues. CDR3 protein: CASSRGGGSYNEQFF. The DNA of the CDR3 is TGCGCCAGCAGCCGGGGAGGGGGTTCCTACAATGAGCAGTTCTTC.

V gene TRBV29-1 combines with J gene TRBJ2-1, with D perhaps matching TRBD1 (7 bases). V was clipped by 7 bases and J by 4 bases, with 14 bases between them. This CDR3 is built from 13 residues. CDR1 SQVTM and CDR2 ANQGSEA come from the germline V gene. The DNA for the CDR3 is TGCAGCGCTGCGGGGACAGCGTACAATGAGCAGTTCTTC. Translation: CSAAGTAYNEQFF.

The chain has TRBV6-6 and TRBJ1-4; TRBD1 matches 10 bases. CDR1 and CDR2 from the germline V gene are MNHNY and SVGAGI (reference sequence). V lost 8 bases, J lost 8 bases, and 11 bases stayed unmatched. The CDR3 spans 15 residues. The CDR3 protein is CASAPGQGRGEKLFF. CDR3 sequence (DNA): TGTGCCAGCGCACCGGGACAGGGGAGGGGGGAAAAACTGTTTTTT.

The chain uses TRBV4-1 and TRBJ1-5; 8 bases map to TRBD1. Trimming took 4 bases from V and 4 from J; bases not matched to a gene: 12. The CDR3 consists of 17 residues. CDR1 is MGHRA and CDR2 is YSYEKL in the germline V gene. The DNA of the CDR3 is TGCGCCAGCAGCCGGGGGACAGGAGAACCTCCTAATCAGCCCCAGCATTTT. It translates to CASSRGTGEPPNQPQHF.

V and J are TRBV5-1 and TRBJ2-7; a possible D gene is TRBD2 (6 bases). The CDR3 sequence is 15 residues long. The germline V and J ends were trimmed by 1 base and 3 bases, with 14 bases remaining between them. Germline loops: CDR1 SGHRS, CDR2 YFSETQ. The CDR3 DNA reads as TGCGCCAGCAGCTTGTATGGTACCGGGGGCTACGAGCAGTACTTC. This encodes CASSLYGTGGYEQYF.

The CDR3 here is CASSLTGGPDIQYF. CDR3 bases: TGTGCCAGCTCACTGACAGGGGGCCCAGACATTCAGTACTTC. The V call is TRBV18, the J call TRBJ2-4; TRBD1 matches at 10 bases. Germline-derived CDR1 and CDR2 are KGHSH and LQKENI. Unmatched junction bases numbered 5, after V lost 4 bases and J lost 8 bases. The CDR3 extends over 14 amino acids.

This chain links TRBV6-5 with TRBJ2-7; 7 nucleotides align to TRBD1. The CDR3 loop spans 15 amino acids. The junction had 5 bases not matched to a gene; V was cut back by 0 bases and J by 3 bases. Germline V CDR1 and CDR2: MNHEY, SVGAGI. CDR3: CASSYSYRGDYEQYF. The CDR3 DNA is TGTGCCAGCAGTTACTCCTACAGGGGAGACTACGAGCAGTACTTC.

This clone was seen a few times. The chain has TRBV5-1 and TRBJ2-5, with TRBD1 identical over 9 bases. The CDR3 runs to 15 residues. Trimming removed 0 bases from V and 5 bases from J; junction bases left unmatched: 5. Germline CDR1 SGHRS, CDR2 YFSETQ. The CDR3 bases are TGCGCCAGCAGCTTGGTGGGGACAGGGTTGGAGACCCAGTACTTC. Translation: CASSLVGTGLETQYF.

Only a few counts were recorded for this clone. V usage is TRBV4-3 and J usage is TRBJ1-2, with no clear D. This CDR3 contains 14 residues. Per germline, CDR1 LGHNA and CDR2 YSLEER. V was shortened by 1 base and J by 6 bases, with 12 bases between the two germline ends. This chain's CDR3 is CASSQARAPDGYTF. DNA of the CDR3: TGCGCCAGCAGCCAAGCAAGAGCGCCCGATGGCTACACCTTC.

This rearrangement joins TRBV5-1 to TRBJ2-1, with D possibly matching TRBD1 (5 bases). Germline V lookup: CDR1 SGHRS, CDR2 YFSETQ. This CDR3 spans 13 amino acids. V was trimmed by 4 bases and J by 15 bases, leaving 20 bases between them. CDR3 protein: CASSHRTGTLGFF. The CDR3 DNA is TGCGCCAGCAGCCATCGAACAGGCACGCTCGGGTTCTTC.

Points on this clone: The sample holds other DNA sequences that translate to the same CDR3. J is TRBJ1-5 and V is TRBV19; D call uncertain. The germline V and J ends were trimmed by 6 bases and 5 bases, with 8 bases remaining between them. The germline V gene encodes CDR1 LNHDA and CDR2 SQIVND (reference sequence). The CDR3 contains 12 residues. The CDR3 DNA is TGTGCCAGTAGCCCCCAGGATCAGCCCCAGCATTTT. Translation gives CASSPQDQPQHF.

V is TRBV10-3 and J is TRBJ1-2; D gene uncertain. V was cut by 0 bases and J by 5 bases, with 4 bases left in between. Germline V gene sequence: CDR1 ENHRY, CDR2 SYGVKD. The CDR3 is 12 amino acids. Here the CDR3 DNA reads TGTGCCATCAGTGAGTCATCATATGGCTACACCTTC. This codes for CAISESSYGYTF.

The rearrangement links TRBV14 to TRBJ1-1; D is possibly TRBD1 (5 bases). The CDR3 loop spans 15 amino acids. Germline-derived CDR1 and CDR2 are SGHDN and FVKESK. V lost 4 bases and J 5 bases, leaving 17 bases between the germline ends. The CDR3 DNA follows: TGTGCCAGCAGCCGAAACAGGCCCGGAGGGACTGAAGCTTTCTTT. Its translation is CASSRNRPGGTEAFF.

This clone was seen only a few times. The chain is built from TRBV2 and TRBJ1-5; D may be TRBD1 (5 bases). V shed 6 bases and J shed 7 bases, with 19 bases lying between them. The CDR3 consists of 15 residues. From germline, CDR1 is SNHLY and CDR2 FYNNEI. CDR3 region: CASSGGRTVGQPQHF. As DNA, the CDR3 is TGTGCCAGCAGCGGGGGACGGACGGTAGGACAGCCCCAGCATTTT.

In this sample, this clone turned up a few times. In DNA form, the CDR3 reads TGCAGCGTCGGGACAACCATTGGGGGCTACACCTTC. Translation: CSVGTTIGGYTF. V and J are TRBV29-1 and TRBJ1-2, with D possibly TRBD1 on 6 matching bases. Germline-derived CDR1 and CDR2 are SQVTM and ANQGSEA. This CDR3 has 12 residues. Trimming stripped 6 bases from V and 8 bases from J, with 16 bases between.

V and J are TRBV27 and TRBJ2-4; 10 bases agree with TRBD1. CDR3 length equals 15 residues. The trim removed 4 bases at V and 10 bases at J, leaving 10 bases unmatched. Germline CDR1 and CDR2: MNHEY and SMNVEV (reference sequence). CDR3 residues: CASSSWGQGRGIQYF. CDR3 DNA sequence: TGTGCCAGCAGTTCCTGGGGACAGGGGCGAGGTATTCAGTACTTC.

V and J are TRBV5-4 and TRBJ1-2; 7 bases agree with TRBD1. Germline V lookup: CDR1 SGHNT, CDR2 YYREEE (reference sequence). V shed 6 bases, J shed 5 bases, and the junction held 13 bases outside the gene matches. The CDR3 runs to 15 residues. The CDR3 loop is CASTTLRQGRYGYTF. The CDR3 nucleotides are TGTGCCAGCACCACCCTTCGACAGGGCCGATATGGCTACACCTTC. The complete variable domain, with remaining parts taken from reference TRBV5-4 and TRBJ1-2, reads ETGVTQSPTHLIKTRGQQVTLRCSSQSGHNTVSWYQQALGQGPQFIFQYYREEENGRGNFPPRFSGLQFPNYSSELNVNALELDDSALYLCASTTLRQGRYGYTFGSGTRLTVV.